What follows are 15 T cell receptor beta chains derived from one specimen sequenced in a study of T cell responses to AZD1222 COVID-19 vaccine. Some clones are missing from TCRdb's copy, which holds only in-frame ones; the method was immunoSEQ multiplex PCR. The data hold tens of thousands of clones, with around 90% observed a single time. This sample comprised peripheral blood, obtained on day 0 of AZD1222 vaccination. Every receptor here comes from an adult in good health.

The chain combines TRBV9 with TRBJ1-2, with D possibly TRBD1 on 6 matching bases. The V end lost 5 bases, the J end lost 6 bases, and 20 bases lay between the germline ends. Germline V CDR1 and CDR2: SGDLS, YYNGEE. The CDR3 length is 15 residues. The CDR3 sequence: CASSPIGGRTDGYTF. The CDR3 DNA sequence: TGTGCCAGCAGTCCTATCGGGGGGCGCACTGATGGCTACACCTTC.

The V call is TRBV2, the J call TRBJ1-6; D is ambiguous. CDR3 length equals 14 residues. Germline CDR1 reads SNHLY; CDR2 reads FYNNEI. Trimming shortened V by 7 bases and J by 0 bases, and 7 bases separated the two germline ends. CDR3 amino acids: CASTASSYNSPLHF. CDR3 nucleotides: TGTGCCAGCACAGCGAGCTCCTATAATTCACCCCTCCACTTT.

The rearrangement joins TRBV7-2 to TRBJ1-6; D not resolved. CDR1 and CDR2 from the germline V gene are SGHTA and FQGNSA. Trimming shortened V by 5 bases and J by 9 bases, and 11 bases separated the two germline ends. This CDR3 has 13 amino acids. CDR3 nucleotides: TGTGCCAGCAGCACCCAGTGGGGTTCACCCCTCCACTTT. Translating it yields CASSTQWGSPLHF.

The chain is built from TRBV15 and TRBJ2-1, with 8 nucleotides matching TRBD2. Germline V lookup: CDR1 LNHNV, CDR2 YYDKDF (reference sequence). J gave up 7 bases and V 8 bases, and 7 bases lay outside the gene matches. The CDR3 length is 13 residues. This chain's CDR3 is CATASGYQNEQFF. CDR3 nucleotides: TGTGCCACCGCTAGCGGGTACCAGAATGAGCAGTTCTTC.

The chain carries TRBV7-9 and TRBJ2-1, with 11 nucleotides matching TRBD2. The CDR3 totals 16 residues. J lost 6 bases, V lost 5 bases, and 9 bases had no gene match. Per the germline V gene, CDR1 is SEHNR and CDR2 is FQNEAQ (reference sequence). CDR3 sequence reads: CASSLIRLAGFNEQFF. CDR3 in DNA: TGTGCCAGCAGCCTAATAAGACTAGCGGGGTTCAATGAGCAGTTCTTC.

The gene calls are TRBV5-1 and TRBJ2-1; 7 positions agree with TRBD1. This CDR3 region has 15 residues. CDR1 and CDR2 (germline): SGHRS, YFSETQ. The junction had 8 bases not matched to a gene; V was cut back by 0 bases and J by 8 bases. The CDR3 nucleotides read TGCGCCAGCAGCTTGGAGGGACAGAGCTTCGATGAGCAGTTCTTC. It codes for CASSLEGQSFDEQFF.

The V gene is TRBV28, the J gene TRBJ1-2; tentatively, D is TRBD1 (6 bases). Per the germline V gene, CDR1 is MDHEN and CDR2 is SYDVKM. V was shortened by 3 bases and J by 3 bases, with 8 bases between the two germline ends. The CDR3 extends over 13 amino acids. CDR3 amino acids: CASSFNRDYGYTF. The DNA of the CDR3 is TGTGCCAGCAGTTTCAACAGGGACTATGGCTACACCTTC.

The chain joins TRBV30 to TRBJ1-1; D not certain. The germline CDR1 and CDR2 sequences are GTSNPN and SVGIG (reference sequence). The CDR3 is 13 residues long. The V end was cut by 0 bases, the J end by 0 bases, with 5 bases between. CDR3 residues: CAWSVFMNTEAFF. The CDR3 DNA is TGTGCCTGGAGTGTTTTTATGAACACTGAAGCTTTCTTT.

DNA of the CDR3: TGTGCCAGCAGCTCCCAAGAGACCCAGTACTTC. This encodes CASSSQETQYF. J is TRBJ2-5 and V is TRBV28; D is undetermined. The V end lost 6 bases, the J end lost 1 base, and 3 bases lay between the germline ends. Germline-derived CDR1 and CDR2 are MDHEN and SYDVKM. The CDR3 is 11 amino acids.

This chain joins TRBV29-1 and TRBJ1-1; no definite D call. V lost 6 bases, J lost 5 bases, and 13 bases lay in between. Germline lookup yields CDR1 SQVTM and CDR2 ANQGSEA. The CDR3 has 12 residues. For the CDR3, the DNA is TGCAGCGTCGCACCAAGTGGAACTGAAGCTTTCTTT. Amino acids: CSVAPSGTEAFF.

This chain uses TRBV5-4 with TRBJ1-6; TRBD1 is a possible D gene (6 bases). CDR3 length: 15 residues. Looked up from germline, CDR1 is SGHNT and CDR2 is YYREEE (reference sequence). The V gene lost 5 bases and the J gene lost 4 bases, with 13 bases spanning the gap. In nucleotides, the CDR3 is TGTGCCAGCAGAACCGGGACATCGTATAATTCACCCCTCCACTTT. Its translation is CASRTGTSYNSPLHF.

A few counts support this clone. This rearrangement joins TRBV4-2 to TRBJ2-7, with 8 positions matching TRBD2. The germline gives CDR1 LGHNA, CDR2 YNFKEQ. The J segment lost 6 bases and the V segment lost 0 bases, leaving 10 bases of the junction unmatched. The CDR3 covers 16 residues. The CDR3 loop reads CASSQEFSGSASEQYF. The CDR3 bases are TGTGCCAGCAGCCAAGAATTCAGCGGGAGTGCCAGCGAGCAGTACTTC.

The chain joins TRBV29-1 to TRBJ1-4, with D possibly matching TRBD1 (6 bases). Germline V gives CDR1 SQVTM, CDR2 ANQGSEA. The CDR3 extends over 13 amino acids. The V end was cut by 3 bases, the J end by 7 bases, with 12 bases between. The CDR3 protein is CSVEPEGGEKLFF. The CDR3 DNA reads as TGCAGCGTTGAGCCCGAGGGGGGTGAAAAACTGTTTTTT.

This chain uses TRBV6-2 or TRBV6-3 with TRBJ1-1, with D possibly matching TRBD1 (6 bases). The CDR3 covers 13 residues. The V end lost 4 bases, the J end lost 1 base, and 7 bases lay between the germline ends. CDR1 and CDR2 from the germline V gene are MNHEY and SVGEGT. CDR3 region: CASSLQGNTEAFF. CDR3 nucleotides: TGTGCCAGCAGTTTACAGGGGAACACTGAAGCTTTCTTT.

The genes are TRBV6-5 and TRBJ1-1, with D tentatively TRBD1 (6 bases). The CDR3 spans 14 residues. V was cut by 5 bases and J by 5 bases, with 15 bases left in between. The V gene's germline CDR1 is MNHEY and CDR2 SVGAGI. The CDR3 loop is CASSPRGRGTEAFF. The CDR3 DNA is TGTGCCAGCAGTCCCAGGGGTCGGGGAACTGAAGCTTTCTTT.